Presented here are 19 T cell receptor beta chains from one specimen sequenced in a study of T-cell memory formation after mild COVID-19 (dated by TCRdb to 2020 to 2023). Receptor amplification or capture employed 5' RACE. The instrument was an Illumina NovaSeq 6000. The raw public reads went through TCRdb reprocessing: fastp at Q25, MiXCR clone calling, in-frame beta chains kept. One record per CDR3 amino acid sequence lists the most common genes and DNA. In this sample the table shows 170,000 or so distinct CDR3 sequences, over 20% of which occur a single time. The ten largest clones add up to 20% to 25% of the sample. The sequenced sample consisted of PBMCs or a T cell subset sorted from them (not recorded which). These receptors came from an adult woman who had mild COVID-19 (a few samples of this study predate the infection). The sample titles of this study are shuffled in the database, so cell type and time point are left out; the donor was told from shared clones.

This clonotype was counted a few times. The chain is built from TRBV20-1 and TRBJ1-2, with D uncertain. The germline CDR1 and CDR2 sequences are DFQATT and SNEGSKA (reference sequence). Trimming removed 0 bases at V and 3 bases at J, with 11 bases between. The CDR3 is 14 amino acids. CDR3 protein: CSARDLGNHYGYTF. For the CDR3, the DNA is TGCAGTGCTAGAGATCTCGGCAACCACTATGGCTACACCTTC.

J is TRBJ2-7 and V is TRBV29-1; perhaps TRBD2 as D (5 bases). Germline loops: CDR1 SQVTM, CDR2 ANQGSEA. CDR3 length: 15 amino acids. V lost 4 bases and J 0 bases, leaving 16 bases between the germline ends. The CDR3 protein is CSVAGGWRSSYEQYF. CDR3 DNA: TGCAGCGTTGCCGGCGGGTGGCGGAGCTCCTACGAGCAGTACTTC.

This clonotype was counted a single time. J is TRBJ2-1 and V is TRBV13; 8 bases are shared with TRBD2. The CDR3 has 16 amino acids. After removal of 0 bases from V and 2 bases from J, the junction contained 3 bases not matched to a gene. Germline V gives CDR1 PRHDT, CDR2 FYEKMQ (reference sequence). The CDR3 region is CASSLGRGGPYNEQFF. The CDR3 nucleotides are TGTGCCAGCAGCTTAGGCCGGGGGGGGCCCTACAATGAGCAGTTCTTC.

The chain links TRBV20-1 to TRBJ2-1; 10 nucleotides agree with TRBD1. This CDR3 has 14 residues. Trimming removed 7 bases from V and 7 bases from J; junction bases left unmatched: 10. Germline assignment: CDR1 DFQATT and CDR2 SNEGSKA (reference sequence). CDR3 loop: CSVDRDRGGNEQFF. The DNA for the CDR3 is TGCAGTGTTGATCGGGACAGGGGAGGGAATGAGCAGTTCTTC.

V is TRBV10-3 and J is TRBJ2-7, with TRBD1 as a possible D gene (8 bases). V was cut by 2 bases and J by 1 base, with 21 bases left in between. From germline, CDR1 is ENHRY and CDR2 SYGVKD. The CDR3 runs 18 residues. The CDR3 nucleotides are TGTGCCATCAGTGAGGGACAGGGTCCTAGCGGAGGGTCCTACGAGCAGTACTTC. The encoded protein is CAISEGQGPSGGSYEQYF.

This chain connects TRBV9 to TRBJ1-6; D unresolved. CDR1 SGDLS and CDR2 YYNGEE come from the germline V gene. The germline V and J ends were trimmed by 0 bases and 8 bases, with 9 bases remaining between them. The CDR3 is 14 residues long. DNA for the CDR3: TGTGCCAGCAGCGTAGCCCCCGAGCATTCACCCCTCCACTTT. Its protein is CASSVAPEHSPLHF.

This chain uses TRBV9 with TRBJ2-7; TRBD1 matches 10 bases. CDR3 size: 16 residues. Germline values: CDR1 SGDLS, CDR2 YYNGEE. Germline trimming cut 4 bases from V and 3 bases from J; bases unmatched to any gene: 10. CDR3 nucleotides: TGTGCCAGCAGCCAAGGCTCGGGGACAGGGGACTACGAGCAGTACTTC. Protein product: CASSQGSGTGDYEQYF.

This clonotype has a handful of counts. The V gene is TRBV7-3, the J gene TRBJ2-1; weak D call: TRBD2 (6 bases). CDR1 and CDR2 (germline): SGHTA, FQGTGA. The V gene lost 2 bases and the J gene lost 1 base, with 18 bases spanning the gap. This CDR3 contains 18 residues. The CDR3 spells CASSLYGGTSLSYNEQFF. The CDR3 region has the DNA TGTGCCAGCAGCTTATATGGGGGGACTTCTCTGTCCTACAATGAGCAGTTCTTC.

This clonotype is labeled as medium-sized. CDR3 in amino acids: CATSRDQAGGPNTGELFF. DNA of the CDR3: TGTGCCACCAGCAGAGATCAAGCGGGGGGCCCGAACACCGGGGAGCTGTTTTTT. V usage is TRBV15 and J usage is TRBJ2-2; TRBD2 matches 9 bases. Losses at the gene ends were 0 bases for V and 0 bases for J; bases not matched to a gene: 5. Germline lookup yields CDR1 LNHNV and CDR2 YYDKDF (reference sequence). The CDR3 covers 18 residues.

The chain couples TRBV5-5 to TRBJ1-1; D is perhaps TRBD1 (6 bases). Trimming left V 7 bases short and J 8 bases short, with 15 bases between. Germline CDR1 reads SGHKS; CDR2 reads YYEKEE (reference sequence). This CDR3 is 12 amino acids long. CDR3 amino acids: CASLNGGGEAFF. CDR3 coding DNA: TGTGCCAGCCTCAACGGAGGGGGAGAAGCTTTCTTT.

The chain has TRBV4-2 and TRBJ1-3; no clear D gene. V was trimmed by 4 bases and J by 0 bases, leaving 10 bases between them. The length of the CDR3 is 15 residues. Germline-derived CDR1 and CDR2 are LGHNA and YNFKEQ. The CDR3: CASSPAALSGNTIYF. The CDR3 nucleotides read TGTGCCAGCAGCCCGGCGGCCCTCTCTGGAAACACCATATATTTT.

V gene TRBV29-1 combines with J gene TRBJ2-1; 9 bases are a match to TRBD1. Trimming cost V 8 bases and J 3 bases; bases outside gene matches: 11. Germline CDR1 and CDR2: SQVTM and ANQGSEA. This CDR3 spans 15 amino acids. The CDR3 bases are TGCAGCTCCGGCCCGGGACAGGGCCTCTACAATGAGCAGTTCTTC. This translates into CSSGPGQGLYNEQFF.

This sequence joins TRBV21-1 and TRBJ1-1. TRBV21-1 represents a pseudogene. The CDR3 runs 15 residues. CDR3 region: CASSKGLGRCTEAFF. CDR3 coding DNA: TGTGCCAGCAGCAAAGGATTAGGCAGATGCACTGAAGCTTTCTTT.

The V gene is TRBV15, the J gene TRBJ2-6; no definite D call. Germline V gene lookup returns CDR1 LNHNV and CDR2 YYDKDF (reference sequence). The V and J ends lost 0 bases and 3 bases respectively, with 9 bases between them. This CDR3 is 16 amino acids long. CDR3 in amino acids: CATSRDVWGGANVLTF. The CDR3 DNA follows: TGTGCCACCAGCAGAGATGTTTGGGGTGGGGCCAACGTCCTGACTTTC.

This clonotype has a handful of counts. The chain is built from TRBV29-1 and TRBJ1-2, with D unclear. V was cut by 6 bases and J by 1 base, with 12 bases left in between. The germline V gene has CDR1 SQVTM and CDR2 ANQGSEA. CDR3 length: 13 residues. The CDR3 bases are TGCAGCGTCCCCGACGGGTTTAACTATGGCTACACCTTC. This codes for CSVPDGFNYGYTF.

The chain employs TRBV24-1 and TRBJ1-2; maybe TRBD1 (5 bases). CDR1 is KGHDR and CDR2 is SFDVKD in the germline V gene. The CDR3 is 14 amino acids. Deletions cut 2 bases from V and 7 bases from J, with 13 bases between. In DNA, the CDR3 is TGTGCCACCAGTGATTACGGGGGAACGGGTGGCTACACCTTC. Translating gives CATSDYGGTGGYTF.

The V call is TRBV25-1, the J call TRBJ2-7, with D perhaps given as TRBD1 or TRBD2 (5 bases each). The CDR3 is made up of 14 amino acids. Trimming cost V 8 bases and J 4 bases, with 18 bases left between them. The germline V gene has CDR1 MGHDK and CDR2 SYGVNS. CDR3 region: CASWGSGPGYEQYF. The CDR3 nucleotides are TGTGCCAGCTGGGGGAGCGGCCCTGGGTACGAGCAGTACTTC.

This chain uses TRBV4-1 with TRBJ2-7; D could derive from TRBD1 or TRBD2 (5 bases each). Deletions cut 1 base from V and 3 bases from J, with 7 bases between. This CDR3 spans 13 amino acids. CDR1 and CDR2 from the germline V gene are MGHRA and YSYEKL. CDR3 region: CASSQGGIYEQYF. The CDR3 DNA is TGCGCCAGCAGCCAAGGGGGGATCTACGAGCAGTACTTC.

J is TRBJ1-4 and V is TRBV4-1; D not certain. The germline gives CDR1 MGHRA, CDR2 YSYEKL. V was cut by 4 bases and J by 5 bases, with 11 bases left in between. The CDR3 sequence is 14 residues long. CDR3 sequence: CASSLEVANEKLFF. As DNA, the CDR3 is TGCGCCAGCAGCCTAGAGGTGGCGAATGAAAAACTGTTTTTT.